This is a list of T cell receptor beta chains from one sample in a study of shared clonotypes between healthy human individuals. Clones were read by immunoSEQ multiplex PCR, and TCRdb kept only the in-frame ones, dropping some. The sample includes about 600,000 clones, 95% seen only once; the top ten take roughly 0.1%. Specimen: naive CD8+ T cells sorted from blood. These receptors all come from a woman aged 25 to 45 in good health. Each CDR3 is given with its conserved first and last residue. A D gene is named only where the DNA matches it firmly. Not every row has a clone size; where given, it reads once, few, many or a size class.

>once|TRBJ1-2|TRBD1|TRBV4-1
TGCGCCAGCAGCCGACGCTTGGTAAGGGGGCGAGAGGGCTATGGCTACACCTTC
CASSRRLVRGREGYGYTF
>NA|TRBJ1-3|TRBD1|TRBV9
TGTGCCAGCAGCCTAGGGACAGGGTCTGGAAACACCATATATTTT
CASSLGTGSGNTIYF
>NA|TRBJ2-5|NA|TRBV27
TGTGCCAGCAGTTTATATCCAGGGACAGAGACCCAGTACTTC
CASSLYPGTETQYF
>NA|TRBJ2-5|TRBD1|TRBV28
TGTGCCAGCACTGATCTGGGACAGGGGGCCGGAGAGACCCAGTACTTC
CASTDLGQGAGETQYF
>NA|TRBJ2-7|TRBD1|TRBV19
TGTGCCAGTAGTCCGGGACAGGGGTACGCCTACGAGCAGTACTTC
CASSPGQGYAYEQYF
>NA|TRBJ1-1|TRBD1|TRBV7-9
TGTGCCAGCAGCCAAGGGACAGGTAGCACTGAAGCTTTCTTT
CASSQGTGSTEAFF
>NA|TRBJ1-1|NA|TRBV19
TGTGCCAGTAGTATAATCTGGGGAGGGAACACTGAAGCTTTCTTT
CASSIIWGGNTEAFF
>NA|TRBJ2-7|NA|TRBV28
TGTGCCAGCAGCCGAACGGGACTTAACTACGAGCAGTACTTC
CASSRTGLNYEQYF
>NA|TRBJ2-7|NA|TRBV7-9
TGTGCCAGCAGCTTAGACCCATGGGGTGACTCCTACGAGCAGTACTTC
CASSLDPWGDSYEQYF
>NA|TRBJ2-7|NA|TRBV11-2
TGTGCCAGCAGCTTCAATCCGGGACCCTACGAGCAGTACTTC
CASSFNPGPYEQYF